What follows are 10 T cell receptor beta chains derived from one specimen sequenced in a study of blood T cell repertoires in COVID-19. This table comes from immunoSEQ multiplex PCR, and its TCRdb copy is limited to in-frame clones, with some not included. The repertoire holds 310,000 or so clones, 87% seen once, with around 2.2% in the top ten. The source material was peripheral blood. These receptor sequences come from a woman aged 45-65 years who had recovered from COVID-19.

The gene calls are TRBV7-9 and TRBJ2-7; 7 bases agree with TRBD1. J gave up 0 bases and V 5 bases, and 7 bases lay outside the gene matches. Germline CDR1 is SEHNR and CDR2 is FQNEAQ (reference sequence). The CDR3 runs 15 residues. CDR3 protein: CASSLSTGDSYEQYF. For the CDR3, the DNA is TGTGCCAGCAGCCTCTCTACAGGGGACTCCTACGAGCAGTACTTC.

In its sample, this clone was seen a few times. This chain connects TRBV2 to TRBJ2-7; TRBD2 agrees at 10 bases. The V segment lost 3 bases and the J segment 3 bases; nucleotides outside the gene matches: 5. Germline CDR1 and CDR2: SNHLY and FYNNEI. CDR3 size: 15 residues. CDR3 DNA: TGTGCCAGCAGTGAGTCACTAGCGGGGTTCTACGAGCAGTACTTC. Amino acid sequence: CASSESLAGFYEQYF. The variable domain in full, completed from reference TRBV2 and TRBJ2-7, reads EPEVTQTPSHQVTQMGQEVILRCVPISNHLYFYWYRQILGQKVEFLVSFYNNEISEKSEIFDDQFSVERPDGSNFTLKIRSTKLEDSAMYFCASSESLAGFYEQYFGPGTRLTVT.

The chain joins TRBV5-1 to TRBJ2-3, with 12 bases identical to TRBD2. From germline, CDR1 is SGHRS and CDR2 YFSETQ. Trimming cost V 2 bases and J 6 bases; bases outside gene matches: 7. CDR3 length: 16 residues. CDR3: CASSFPSSGGADTQYF. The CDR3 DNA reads TGCGCCAGCAGCTTTCCTTCTAGCGGGGGGGCGGATACGCAGTATTTT.

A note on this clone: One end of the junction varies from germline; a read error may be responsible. DNA for the CDR3: TGTGCGCTGGCGGGTAGCGGCACAGGTACGCAGTATTTT. Its protein is CALAGSGTGTQYF. The chain couples TRBV30 to TRBJ2-3, with D possibly being TRBD2 (6 bases). The CDR3 length is 13 residues. Germline V lookup: CDR1 GTSNPN, CDR2 SVGIG (reference sequence).

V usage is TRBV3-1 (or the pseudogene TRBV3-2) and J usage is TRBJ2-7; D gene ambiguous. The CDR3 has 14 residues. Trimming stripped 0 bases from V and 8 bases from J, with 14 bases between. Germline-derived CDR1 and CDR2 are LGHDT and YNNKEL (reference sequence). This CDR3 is CASSQDHLVDQQYF. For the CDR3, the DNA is TGTGCCAGCAGCCAAGATCATCTAGTTGATCAGCAGTACTTC.

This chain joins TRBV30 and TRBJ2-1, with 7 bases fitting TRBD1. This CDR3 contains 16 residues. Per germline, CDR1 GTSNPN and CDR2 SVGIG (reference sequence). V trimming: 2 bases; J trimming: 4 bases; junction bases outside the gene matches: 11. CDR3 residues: CAWSKRRGGQYNEQFF. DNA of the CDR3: TGTGCCTGGAGTAAGAGAAGAGGGGGCCAGTACAATGAGCAGTTCTTC.

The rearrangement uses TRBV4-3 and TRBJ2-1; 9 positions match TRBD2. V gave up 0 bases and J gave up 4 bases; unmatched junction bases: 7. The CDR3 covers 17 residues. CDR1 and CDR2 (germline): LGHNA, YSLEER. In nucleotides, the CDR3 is TGCGCCAGCAGCCAAGAAGGGCGGGGGGGCATATACAATGAGCAGTTCTTC. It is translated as CASSQEGRGGIYNEQFF.

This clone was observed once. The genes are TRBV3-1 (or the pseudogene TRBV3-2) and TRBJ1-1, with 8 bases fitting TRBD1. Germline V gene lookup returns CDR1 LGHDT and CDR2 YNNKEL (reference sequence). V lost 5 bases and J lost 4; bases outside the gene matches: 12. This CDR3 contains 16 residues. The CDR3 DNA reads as TGTGCCAGCAGCTCCGGGGCCAGGGGGCCTGGCACTGAAGCTTTCTTT. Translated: CASSSGARGPGTEAFF.

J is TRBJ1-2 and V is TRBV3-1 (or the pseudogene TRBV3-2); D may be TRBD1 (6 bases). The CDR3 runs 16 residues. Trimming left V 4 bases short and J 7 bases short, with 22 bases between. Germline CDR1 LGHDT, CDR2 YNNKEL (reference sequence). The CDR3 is CASSPRDTEPTGGYTF. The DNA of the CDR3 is TGTGCCAGCAGCCCCCGGGACACAGAGCCAACTGGTGGCTACACCTTC.

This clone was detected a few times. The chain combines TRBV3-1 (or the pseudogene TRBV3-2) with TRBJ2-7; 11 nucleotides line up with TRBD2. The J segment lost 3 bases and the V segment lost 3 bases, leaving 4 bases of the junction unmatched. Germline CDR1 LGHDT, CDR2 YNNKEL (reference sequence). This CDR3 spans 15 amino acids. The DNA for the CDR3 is TGTGCCAGCAGCCACCGCGGGACTAGCGGCTACGAGCAGTACTTC. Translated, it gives CASSHRGTSGYEQYF.